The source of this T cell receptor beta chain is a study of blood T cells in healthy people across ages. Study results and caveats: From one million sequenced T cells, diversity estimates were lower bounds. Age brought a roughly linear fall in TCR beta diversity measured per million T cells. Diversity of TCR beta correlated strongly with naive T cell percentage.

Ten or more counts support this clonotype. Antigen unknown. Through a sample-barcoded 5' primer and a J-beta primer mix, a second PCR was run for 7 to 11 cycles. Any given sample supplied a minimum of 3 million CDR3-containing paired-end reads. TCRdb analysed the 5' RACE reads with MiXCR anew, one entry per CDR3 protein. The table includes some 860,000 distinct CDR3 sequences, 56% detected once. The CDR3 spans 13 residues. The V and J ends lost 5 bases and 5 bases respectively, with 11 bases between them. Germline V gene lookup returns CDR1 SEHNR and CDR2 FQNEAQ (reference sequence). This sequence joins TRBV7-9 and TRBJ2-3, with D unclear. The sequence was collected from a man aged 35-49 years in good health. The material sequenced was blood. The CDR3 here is CASSQDGRDTQYF. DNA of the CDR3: TGTGCCAGCAGCCAGGACGGTCGAGATACGCAGTATTTT.